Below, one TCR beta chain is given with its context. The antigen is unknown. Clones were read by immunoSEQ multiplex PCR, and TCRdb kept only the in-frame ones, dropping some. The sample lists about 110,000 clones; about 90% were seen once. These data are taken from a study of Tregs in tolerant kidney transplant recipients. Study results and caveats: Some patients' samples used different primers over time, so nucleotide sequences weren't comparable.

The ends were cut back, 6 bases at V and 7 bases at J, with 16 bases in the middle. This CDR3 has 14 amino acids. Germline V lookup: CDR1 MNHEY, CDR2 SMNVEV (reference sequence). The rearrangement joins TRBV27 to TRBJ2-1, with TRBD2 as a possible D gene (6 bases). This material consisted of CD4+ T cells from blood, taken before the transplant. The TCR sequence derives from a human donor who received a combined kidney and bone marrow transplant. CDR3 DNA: TGTGCCAGCAGGAGGTGGCGGGGAGCAAATGAGCAGTTCTTC. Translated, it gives CASRRWRGANEQFF.